The 9 T cell receptor beta chains below come from one sample, sequenced in a study of graft-versus-host responses after intestinal transplantation. The method was immunoSEQ multiplex PCR; TCRdb's version includes in-frame clones alone and lacks a portion of them. The table has more than 70,000 clones, roughly 92% seen once. No antigen has been assigned to these receptors. The specimen was unstimulated CD8+ T cells sorted from spleen or lymph node cells, collected before transplant. The receptors stem from a human donor who was the organ donor for an intestinal transplant.

This sequence joins TRBV7-9 and TRBJ1-2; D is undetermined. CDR1 and CDR2 from the germline V gene are SEHNR and FQNEAQ (reference sequence). Trimming left V 2 bases short and J 2 bases short, with 12 bases between. CDR3 length equals 15 residues. The CDR3 loop is CASSLNRPTNYGYTF. The DNA of the CDR3 is TGTGCCAGCAGCTTAAATCGTCCAACAAACTATGGCTACACCTTC.

This chain joins TRBV1 and TRBJ1-1; TRBD1 was called by the table and not checked on the DNA. TRBV1 is a documented pseudogene. The CDR3 is 16 amino acids. The CDR3 protein is CTSSQSAGDMNTEAFF. The CDR3 bases are TGCACCAGCAGCCAATCTGCAGGGGACATGAACACTGAAGCTTTCTTT.

The V call is TRBV7-6, the J call TRBJ2-7; 7 positions agree with TRBD1. The CDR3 contains 13 residues. The J segment lost 2 bases and the V segment lost 5 bases, leaving 3 bases of the junction unmatched. Germline V gives CDR1 SGHVS, CDR2 FNYEAQ. The CDR3 DNA is TGTGCCAGCAGCGGGACAGAAACCTACGAGCAGTACTTC. Its translation: CASSGTETYEQYF. Drawing the rest from reference TRBV7-6 and TRBJ2-7, the complete variable domain is GAGVSQSPRYKVTKRGQDVALRCDPISGHVSLYWYRQALGQGPEFLTYFNYEAQQDKSGLPNDRFSAERPEGSISTLTIQRTEQRDSAMYRCASSGTETYEQYFGPGTRLTVT.

The genes are TRBV7-9 and TRBJ2-1, with unresolved D. V was shortened by 4 bases and J by 6 bases, with 10 bases between the two germline ends. Germline V gene data show CDR1 as SEHNR and CDR2 as FQNEAQ (reference sequence). The CDR3 runs to 13 residues. The CDR3 is CASSSLTTNEQFF. The CDR3 coding sequence is TGTGCCAGCAGCTCCCTAACCACCAATGAGCAGTTCTTC.

This rearrangement joins TRBV4-1 to TRBJ2-1, with a weak D call TRBD2 (7 bases). The CDR3 runs to 16 residues. V was shortened by 0 bases and J by 4 bases, with 13 bases between the two germline ends. CDR1 and CDR2 from the germline V gene are MGHRA and YSYEKL. In DNA, the CDR3 is TGCGCCAGCAGCCAAGAAGGGGGGGGCCCTTACAATGAGCAGTTCTTC. Residues: CASSQEGGGPYNEQFF.

V gene TRBV4-1 combines with J gene TRBJ2-3, with a weak D call TRBD1 (6 bases). V lost 1 base, J lost 0 bases, and 8 bases lay in between. From germline, CDR1 is MGHRA and CDR2 YSYEKL. This CDR3 is 15 amino acids long. Here the CDR3 reads CASSQVRGSTDTQYF. The CDR3 bases are TGCGCCAGCAGCCAAGTCAGGGGAAGCACAGATACGCAGTATTTT.

In its sample, this clone was seen a few times. V gene TRBV19 combines with J gene TRBJ1-4; 7 bases line up with TRBD1. Germline trimming cut 4 bases from V and 5 bases from J; bases unmatched to any gene: 4. This CDR3 contains 14 residues. The V gene's germline CDR1 is LNHDA and CDR2 SQIVND (reference sequence). Here the CDR3 reads CASSTGTANEKLFF. CDR3 DNA sequence: TGTGCCAGTAGTACCGGGACAGCAAATGAAAAACTGTTTTTT.

This clone has a single count. The chain carries TRBV19 and TRBJ1-2; 8 nucleotides match TRBD1. The CDR3 extends over 17 amino acids. Germline V gene data show CDR1 as LNHDA and CDR2 as SQIVND (reference sequence). Trimming cost V 7 bases and J 9 bases; bases outside gene matches: 22. The CDR3 DNA follows: TGTGCCAGTATTCTTTCGATAGGACAGGGACCTTCTATGCGCTACACCTTC. Translation gives CASILSIGQGPSMRYTF.

The gene calls are TRBV5-5 and TRBJ2-7; 10 bases are a match to TRBD2. With 4 bases clipped from V and 7 bases from J, the junction kept 14 bases outside the gene matches. CDR3 length equals 16 residues. The germline V gene encodes CDR1 SGHKS and CDR2 YYEKEE (reference sequence). CDR3 sequence reads: CASSLEGVLAGVEQYF. CDR3 sequence (DNA): TGTGCCAGCAGCCTAGAGGGCGTCCTAGCGGGGGTTGAGCAGTACTTC.